Below, 2 T cell receptor beta chains from the same sample are listed, as sequenced in a study of neurological immune-mediated disorders. From the 5' RACE reads, TCRdb called clonotypes with MiXCR, one entry per CDR3 protein. The data show about 79,000 distinct CDR3 sequences, around an eighth seen once. Sequenced: PBMCs. The receptors were sampled from a woman in her forties or fifties in good health.

The table lists this clonotype with many counts. The rearrangement uses TRBV20-1 and TRBJ2-1; 15 bases match TRBD2. The junction had 5 bases not matched to a gene; V was cut back by 0 bases and J by 8 bases. Germline loops: CDR1 DFQATT, CDR2 SNEGSKA (reference sequence). This CDR3 is 16 amino acids long. The CDR3 reads CSAREERTSGRDEQFF. The CDR3, as DNA: TGCAGTGCTAGAGAAGAAAGGACTAGCGGGAGGGATGAGCAGTTCTTC.

This clonotype came up many times. This sequence joins TRBV28 and TRBJ2-1, with 10 positions matching TRBD1. With V trimmed by 5 bases and J by 8 bases, 18 bases remained unmatched. The CDR3 is 18 residues long. Germline CDR1 MDHEN, CDR2 SYDVKM. The CDR3, as DNA: TGTGCCAGCAGTAAGAGGCACGACGGGACAGGGGCTCCTCATGAGCAGTTCTTC. It translates to CASSKRHDGTGAPHEQFF.